Presented here are 17 T cell receptor beta chains from one specimen sequenced in a study of cytomegalovirus exposure and HLA in healthy donors. The PCR ran on 60 Vbeta and 13 Jbeta primers. Data came from immunoSEQ multiplex PCR; TCRdb stores just in-frame clones and leaves some out. The table lists 60,000 to 70,000 clones, roughly 80% of them singletons. The specimen sequenced was PBMCs. These receptors came from a woman in her twenties or thirties in good health and CMV-seronegative.

V and J are TRBV18 and TRBJ1-1; no clear D gene. The V and J ends lost 3 bases and 3 bases respectively, with 8 bases between them. CDR1 and CDR2 (germline): KGHSH, LQKENI. The CDR3 runs to 13 residues. The CDR3 sequence is CASSPLEDTEAFF. DNA for the CDR3: TGTGCCAGCTCACCGCTAGAAGACACTGAAGCTTTCTTT.

The chain combines TRBV7-8 with TRBJ1-1; 8 bases fit TRBD1. Germline V gene lookup returns CDR1 SGHVS and CDR2 FQNEAQ. The CDR3 consists of 18 residues. The V gene end was trimmed by 5 bases and the J gene end by 5 bases; junction bases not matched to a gene: 19. The DNA for the CDR3 is TGTGCCAGCAGCCCCGAAGGTTCGGCAGGGGGCTCTGGAACTGAAGCTTTCTTT. The encoded protein is CASSPEGSAGGSGTEAFF.

V is TRBV29-1 and J is TRBJ1-2, with 8 bases identical to TRBD1. Germline V lookup: CDR1 SQVTM, CDR2 ANQGSEA. After removal of 5 bases from V and 4 bases from J, the junction contained 6 bases not matched to a gene. This CDR3 comprises 13 residues. The DNA of the CDR3 is TGCAGCGTTACCGACAGGGGAGGCTATGGCTACACCTTC. It codes for CSVTDRGGYGYTF.

This chain uses TRBV6-4 with TRBJ2-3; D perhaps matches TRBD1 (5 bases). Trimming shortened V by 6 bases and J by 4 bases, and 11 bases separated the two germline ends. This CDR3 has 13 amino acids. In germline, CDR1 is MRHNA, CDR2 SNTAGT. The CDR3 loop reads CASSQGEADTQYF. The CDR3 DNA reads as TGTGCCAGCAGCCAGGGTGAGGCAGATACGCAGTATTTT.

The genes are TRBV7-9 and TRBJ2-3; weak D call: TRBD2 (6 bases). The germline V gene has CDR1 SEHNR and CDR2 FQNEAQ (reference sequence). The CDR3 runs 15 residues. V was cut by 8 bases and J by 0 bases, with 15 bases left in between. The CDR3 DNA follows: TGTGCCAGCCTCTGGGGGGACTCTAGCACAGATACGCAGTATTTT. Encoded protein: CASLWGDSSTDTQYF.

This chain connects TRBV7-9 to TRBJ1-2, with 10 bases fitting TRBD1. In germline, CDR1 is SEHNR, CDR2 FQNEAQ (reference sequence). With V trimmed by 3 bases and J by 5 bases, 12 bases remained unmatched. The CDR3 has 17 residues. The CDR3, as DNA: TGTGCCAGCAGCTTGGGGGACAGGGGAACCAGTAGATATGGCTACACCTTC. Protein sequence: CASSLGDRGTSRYGYTF.

The chain uses TRBV9 and TRBJ1-5, with no clear D. The germline V and J ends were trimmed by 1 base and 2 bases, with 4 bases remaining between them. Germline assignment: CDR1 SGDLS and CDR2 YYNGEE. The CDR3 sequence is 13 residues long. CDR3 loop: CASSVSGNQPQHF. CDR3 nucleotides: TGTGCCAGCAGCGTATCAGGCAATCAGCCCCAGCATTTT.

The CDR3 here is CASSPYGGAGDTDTQYF. The CDR3 region has the DNA TGTGCCAGCAGCCCCTACGGCGGAGCGGGGGACACAGATACGCAGTATTTT. The V and J genes are TRBV4-2 and TRBJ2-3; TRBD2 matches at 8 bases. The CDR3 spans 17 residues. Germline V lookup: CDR1 LGHNA, CDR2 YNFKEQ. The V segment lost 4 bases and the J segment 2 bases; nucleotides outside the gene matches: 11.

This clone has more than one count but fewer than ten. The rearrangement uses TRBV4-3 and TRBJ2-3, with D possibly being TRBD1 (5 bases). V lost 1 base and J 3 bases, leaving 20 bases between the germline ends. CDR3 length: 18 amino acids. CDR1 is LGHNA and CDR2 is YSLEER in the germline V gene. This CDR3 reads CASSQVRQKGKGTDTQYF. In DNA, the CDR3 is TGCGCCAGCAGCCAAGTCCGCCAAAAGGGCAAGGGGACAGATACGCAGTATTTT.

The rearrangement uses TRBV2 and TRBJ1-3; no clear D gene. Germline V lookup: CDR1 SNHLY, CDR2 FYNNEI. The CDR3 length is 14 residues. V lost 6 bases and J 0 bases, leaving 9 bases between the germline ends. In DNA form, the CDR3 reads TGTGCCAGCAGGGCCTGGAGCTCTGGAAACACCATATATTTT. It yields the protein CASRAWSSGNTIYF.

The J gene is TRBJ1-2, the V gene TRBV19, with TRBD1 identical over 9 bases. V shed 4 bases and J 3 bases; nucleotides not matched to a gene: 6. Germline V CDR1 and CDR2: LNHDA, SQIVND (reference sequence). The CDR3 is made up of 15 amino acids. As DNA, the CDR3 is TGTGCCAGTAGTACCGGGACAGGGTATGACTATGGCTACACCTTC. As protein: CASSTGTGYDYGYTF.

This clone appeared a single time. The chain carries TRBV30 and TRBJ2-1; a possible D gene is TRBD1 (6 bases). Germline CDR1 and CDR2: GTSNPN and SVGIG (reference sequence). The germline V and J ends were trimmed by 5 bases and 2 bases, with 19 bases remaining between them. The CDR3 has 16 amino acids. CDR3 region: CAWGVAGAEAYNEQFF. The CDR3 DNA follows: TGTGCCTGGGGCGTCGCAGGGGCAGAAGCCTACAATGAGCAGTTCTTC.

This rearrangement joins TRBV7-9 to TRBJ2-1, with 8 nucleotides matching TRBD2. CDR1 is SEHNR and CDR2 is FQNEAQ in the germline V gene (reference sequence). The CDR3 loop spans 15 amino acids. The V and J ends lost 5 bases and 0 bases, in that order; junction bases with no gene match: 3. CDR3 bases: TGTGCCAGCAGCCAGCGGGGGAGCTCCTACAATGAGCAGTTCTTC. It translates to CASSQRGSSYNEQFF.

This chain connects TRBV10-3 to TRBJ2-5; perhaps TRBD2 as D (6 bases). Germline loops: CDR1 ENHRY, CDR2 SYGVKD. The germline V and J ends were trimmed by 10 bases and 1 base, with 22 bases remaining between them. The CDR3 spans 16 residues. The CDR3 DNA is TGTGCCACCAAAGGACGAGTCGGGGGAATCCAAGAGACCCAGTACTTC. Translating gives CATKGRVGGIQETQYF.

The chain has TRBV7-6 and TRBJ2-1; the match to TRBD2 covers 8 bases. Trimming took 1 base from V and 4 from J; bases not matched to a gene: 3. Germline assignment: CDR1 SGHVS and CDR2 FNYEAQ. This CDR3 comprises 15 residues. The CDR3 bases are TGTGCCAGCAGCTTAGTAGCTAGCGGGTACAATGAGCAGTTCTTC. Translated: CASSLVASGYNEQFF.

There are a few counts of this clone. The rearrangement uses TRBV11-2 and TRBJ1-4; TRBD1 is a possible D gene (5 bases). Trimming left V 1 base short and J 3 bases short, with 12 bases between. This CDR3 has 16 amino acids. Germline-derived CDR1 and CDR2 are SGHAT and FQNNGV. The CDR3 sequence is CASSLVGAGSNEKLFF. The CDR3 coding sequence is TGTGCCAGCAGCTTAGTGGGCGCAGGGTCTAATGAAAAACTGTTTTTT. Drawing the rest from reference TRBV11-2 and TRBJ1-4, the complete variable domain is EAGVAQSPRYKIIEKRQSVAFWCNPISGHATLYWYQQILGQGPKLLIQFQNNGVVDDSQLPKDRFSAERLKGVDSTLKIQPAKLEDSAVYLCASSLVGAGSNEKLFFGSGTQLSVL.

CDR3 sequence: CASSQSRGTSTGELFF. The CDR3, as DNA: TGTGCCAGCTCACAATCCAGGGGGACGAGCACCGGGGAGCTGTTTTTT. The genes are TRBV18 and TRBJ2-2; 7 positions agree with TRBD1. J was trimmed by 4 bases and V by 4 bases; bases with no gene match: 9. This CDR3 spans 16 amino acids. CDR1 and CDR2 from the germline V gene are KGHSH and LQKENI.